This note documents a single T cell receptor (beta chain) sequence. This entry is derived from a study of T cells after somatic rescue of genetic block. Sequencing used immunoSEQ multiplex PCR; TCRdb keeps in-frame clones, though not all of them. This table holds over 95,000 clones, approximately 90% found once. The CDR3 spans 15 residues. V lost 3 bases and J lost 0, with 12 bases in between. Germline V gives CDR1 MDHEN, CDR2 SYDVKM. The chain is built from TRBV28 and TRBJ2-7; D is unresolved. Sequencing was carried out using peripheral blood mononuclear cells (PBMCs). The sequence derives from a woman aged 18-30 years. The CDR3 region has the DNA TGTGCCAGCAGTTTTCCCGGGCTATACTCCTACGAGCAGTACTTC. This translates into CASSFPGLYSYEQYF. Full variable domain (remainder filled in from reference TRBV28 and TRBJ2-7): DVKVTQSSRYLVKRTGEKVFLECVQDMDHENMFWYRQDPGLGLRLIYFSYDVKMKEKGDIPEGYSVSREKKERFSLILESASTNQTSMYLCASSFPGLYSYEQYFGPGTRLTVT.